The rows below give T cell receptor beta chains drawn from one sample of a study of cytomegalovirus exposure and HLA in healthy donors. TCRdb's copy holds only in-frame clones and misses some; the assay was immunoSEQ multiplex PCR. The table has about 150,000 clones, around 79% seen once. Specimen: PBMCs. The receptors originated from a male donor in good health and CMV-seronegative. CDR3s include the opening cysteine and the closing phenylalanine or tryptophan. The order of the fields is D gene, V gene, clone size, J gene, CDR3 protein, CDR3 DNA. D genes are given only for firm matches. Some rows have no size entry. The others give once, few or many, or a class for an expanded clone.

d_call: TRBD2; v_call: TRBV7-9; clone_size: few; j_call: TRBJ2-5; cdr3_aa: CASSLPTGTSGIQETQYF; cdr3_nt: TGTGCCAGCAGCTTACCAACAGGGACTAGCGGGATCCAAGAGACCCAGTACTTC
d_call: -; v_call: TRBV7-9; clone_size: -; j_call: TRBJ1-1; cdr3_aa: CASSLVPSVAFF; cdr3_nt: TGTGCCAGCAGCTTAGTCCCCTCTGTGGCTTTCTTT
d_call: -; v_call: TRBV7-2; clone_size: -; j_call: TRBJ2-3; cdr3_aa: CASSSRLGPVTDTQYF; cdr3_nt: TGTGCCAGCAGCTCGAGGCTGGGGCCGGTCACAGATACGCAGTATTTT
d_call: -; v_call: TRBV18; clone_size: once; j_call: TRBJ1-3; cdr3_aa: CASSQTTGNTIYF; cdr3_nt: TGTGCCAGCTCACAGACAACTGGAAACACCATATATTTT
d_call: -; v_call: TRBV7-2; clone_size: -; j_call: TRBJ1-1; cdr3_aa: CASSVQSRGATEAFF; cdr3_nt: TGTGCCAGCAGCGTACAGAGTCGGGGAGCCACTGAAGCTTTCTTT
d_call: TRBD2; v_call: TRBV7-2; clone_size: -; j_call: TRBJ2-5; cdr3_aa: CASTNRNTSGRIQETQYF; cdr3_nt: TGTGCCAGCACCAACCGGAATACTAGCGGGAGGATCCAAGAGACCCAGTACTTC
d_call: -; v_call: TRBV7-3; clone_size: -; j_call: TRBJ1-1; cdr3_aa: CASSMGLLNTEAFF; cdr3_nt: TGTGCCAGCAGCATGGGGCTTTTAAACACTGAAGCTTTCTTT
d_call: -; v_call: TRBV6-5; clone_size: -; j_call: TRBJ2-7; cdr3_aa: CASSYIRGAIYEQYF; cdr3_nt: TGTGCCAGCAGTTATATCAGGGGGGCGATCTACGAGCAGTACTTC
d_call: TRBD1; v_call: TRBV9; clone_size: -; j_call: TRBJ1-4; cdr3_aa: CASSVDRGEKLFF; cdr3_nt: TGTGCCAGCAGCGTCGACAGGGGGGAAAAACTGTTTTTT
d_call: TRBD1; v_call: TRBV6-4; clone_size: -; j_call: TRBJ1-2; cdr3_aa: CASSEQPGQQGYTF; cdr3_nt: TGTGCCAGCAGTGAACAGCCGGGACAGCAAGGCTACACCTTC
d_call: -; v_call: TRBV4-3; clone_size: -; j_call: TRBJ2-6; cdr3_aa: CASSFLSSGANVLTF; cdr3_nt: TGCGCCAGCAGCTTTCTCTCCTCTGGGGCCAACGTCCTGACTTTC
d_call: -; v_call: TRBV18; clone_size: -; j_call: TRBJ1-1; cdr3_aa: CASSPFSQQGLDAAFF; cdr3_nt: TGTGCCAGCTCACCTTTTAGCCAGCAGGGCCTAGATGCAGCTTTCTTT
d_call: TRBD1; v_call: TRBV5-8; clone_size: -; j_call: TRBJ2-5; cdr3_aa: CASSFWTGEGGQETQYF; cdr3_nt: TGTGCCAGCAGCTTTTGGACAGGGGAAGGTGGCCAAGAGACCCAGTACTTC
d_call: -; v_call: TRBV6-6; clone_size: once; j_call: TRBJ2-1; cdr3_aa: CASSAQGRHEQFF; cdr3_nt: TGTGCCAGCAGTGCTCAGGGTAGGCATGAGCAGTTCTTC
d_call: TRBD2; v_call: TRBV6-4; clone_size: few; j_call: TRBJ2-1; cdr3_aa: CASSPIAGEHNEQFF; cdr3_nt: TGTGCCAGCAGTCCCATAGCGGGAGAACACAATGAGCAGTTCTTC
d_call: -; v_call: TRBV30; clone_size: -; j_call: TRBJ2-1; cdr3_aa: CASPGGGSQQFF; cdr3_nt: TGTGCCTCCCCAGGTGGAGGATCCCAGCAGTTCTTC
d_call: TRBD2; v_call: TRBV9; clone_size: -; j_call: TRBJ2-1; cdr3_aa: CASSVRSGGSSYNEQFF; cdr3_nt: TGTGCCAGCAGCGTCCGTTCTGGCGGGAGCTCCTACAATGAGCAGTTCTTC
d_call: -; v_call: TRBV6-1; clone_size: -; j_call: TRBJ1-2; cdr3_aa: CASRGGASYGYTF; cdr3_nt: TGTGCCAGCAGGGGGGGGGCTAGCTATGGCTACACCTTC
d_call: -; v_call: TRBV6-6; clone_size: -; j_call: TRBJ2-3; cdr3_aa: CASSYFADTQYF; cdr3_nt: TGTGCCAGCAGTTACTTTGCGGATACGCAGTATTTT
d_call: -; v_call: TRBV5-4; clone_size: -; j_call: TRBJ2-7; cdr3_aa: CASSSPRRVGVENEQYF; cdr3_nt: TGTGCCAGCAGCTCCCCCAGGCGGGTCGGGGTTGAAAACGAGCAGTACTTC
d_call: -; v_call: TRBV15; clone_size: -; j_call: TRBJ1-2; cdr3_aa: CATSRGATYGYTF; cdr3_nt: TGTGCCACCAGCAGGGGGGCCACCTATGGCTACACCTTC
d_call: -; v_call: TRBV5-6; clone_size: -; j_call: TRBJ2-7; cdr3_aa: CASTSGRGRYEQYF; cdr3_nt: TGTGCCAGCACCTCCGGCAGGGGCCGCTACGAGCAGTACTTC
d_call: -; v_call: TRBV5-1; clone_size: -; j_call: TRBJ1-1; cdr3_aa: CASSFTVNTEAFF; cdr3_nt: TGCGCCAGCAGCTTTACAGTAAACACTGAAGCTTTCTTT
d_call: TRBD2; v_call: TRBV4-3; clone_size: -; j_call: TRBJ2-4; cdr3_aa: CASSQGLGTSGGIQYF; cdr3_nt: TGCGCCAGCAGCCAAGGATTGGGGACTAGCGGGGGTATTCAGTACTTC
d_call: TRBD1; v_call: TRBV7-2; clone_size: -; j_call: TRBJ2-1; cdr3_aa: CASSVRDRYNEQFF; cdr3_nt: TGTGCCAGCAGCGTCCGGGACAGATACAATGAGCAGTTCTTC
d_call: -; v_call: TRBV5-8; clone_size: -; j_call: TRBJ1-1; cdr3_aa: CASSTPTGGPNTEAFF; cdr3_nt: TGTGCCAGCAGCACGCCAACCGGGGGGCCGAACACTGAAGCTTTCTTT
d_call: TRBD1; v_call: TRBV6-6; clone_size: -; j_call: TRBJ2-1; cdr3_aa: CASSPPGTEGYNEQFF; cdr3_nt: TGTGCCAGCAGTCCTCCCGGGACAGAAGGGTACAATGAGCAGTTCTTC
d_call: -; v_call: TRBV10-3; clone_size: -; j_call: TRBJ2-6; cdr3_aa: CAISESRPGANVLTF; cdr3_nt: TGTGCCATCAGTGAGTCGAGGCCTGGGGCCAACGTCCTGACTTTC
d_call: TRBD1; v_call: TRBV28; clone_size: -; j_call: TRBJ2-2; cdr3_aa: CASLLRQGNTGELFF; cdr3_nt: TGTGCCAGTCTACTCCGACAGGGAAATACCGGGGAGCTGTTTTTT
d_call: -; v_call: TRBV27; clone_size: -; j_call: TRBJ2-3; cdr3_aa: CASSSRGSTDTQYF; cdr3_nt: TGTGCCAGCAGTTCCAGGGGTAGCACAGATACGCAGTATTTT
d_call: TRBD2; v_call: TRBV5-6; clone_size: -; j_call: TRBJ2-1; cdr3_aa: CASSYILAGLGSYNEQFF; cdr3_nt: TGTGCCAGCAGCTATATACTAGCGGGATTAGGGTCCTACAATGAGCAGTTCTTC
d_call: TRBD1; v_call: TRBV27; clone_size: -; j_call: TRBJ2-7; cdr3_aa: CASSLHRDRAFYEQYF; cdr3_nt: TGTGCCAGCAGTTTACACCGGGACAGGGCTTTCTACGAGCAGTACTTC
d_call: TRBD1; v_call: TRBV27; clone_size: -; j_call: TRBJ1-2; cdr3_aa: CASSLKGQNYGYTF; cdr3_nt: TGTGCCAGCAGCCTCAAGGGACAGAACTATGGCTACACCTTC
d_call: TRBD1; v_call: TRBV27; clone_size: few; j_call: TRBJ2-7; cdr3_aa: CASREDRVPYEQYF; cdr3_nt: TGTGCCAGCAGAGAGGACAGGGTCCCCTACGAGCAGTACTTC
d_call: -; v_call: TRBV6-5; clone_size: -; j_call: TRBJ1-5; cdr3_aa: CASKIPGSNQPQHF; cdr3_nt: TGTGCCAGCAAAATCCCAGGGAGCAATCAGCCCCAGCATTTT
d_call: TRBD1; v_call: TRBV5-4; clone_size: -; j_call: TRBJ2-5; cdr3_aa: CASSLTGQGEGGTQYF; cdr3_nt: TGTGCCAGCAGCCTAACAGGACAGGGGGAAGGCGGGACCCAGTACTTC
d_call: TRBD1; v_call: TRBV19; clone_size: -; j_call: TRBJ1-2; cdr3_aa: CASSRGQASYGYTF; cdr3_nt: TGTGCCAGTAGTAGGGGACAGGCCTCCTATGGCTACACCTTC
d_call: -; v_call: TRBV19; clone_size: few; j_call: TRBJ1-2; cdr3_aa: CASSRTGQDGYTF; cdr3_nt: TGTGCCAGTAGCAGGACCGGACAAGATGGCTACACCTTC
d_call: TRBD1; v_call: TRBV4-3; clone_size: -; j_call: TRBJ2-7; cdr3_aa: CASSQDGTGAGYEQYF; cdr3_nt: TGCGCCAGCAGCCAAGATGGGACAGGGGCGGGCTACGAGCAGTACTTC
d_call: TRBD1; v_call: TRBV5-4; clone_size: few; j_call: TRBJ2-2; cdr3_aa: CASSVEPGQTNTGELFF; cdr3_nt: TGTGCCAGCAGCGTTGAGCCGGGACAGACGAACACCGGGGAGCTGTTTTTT